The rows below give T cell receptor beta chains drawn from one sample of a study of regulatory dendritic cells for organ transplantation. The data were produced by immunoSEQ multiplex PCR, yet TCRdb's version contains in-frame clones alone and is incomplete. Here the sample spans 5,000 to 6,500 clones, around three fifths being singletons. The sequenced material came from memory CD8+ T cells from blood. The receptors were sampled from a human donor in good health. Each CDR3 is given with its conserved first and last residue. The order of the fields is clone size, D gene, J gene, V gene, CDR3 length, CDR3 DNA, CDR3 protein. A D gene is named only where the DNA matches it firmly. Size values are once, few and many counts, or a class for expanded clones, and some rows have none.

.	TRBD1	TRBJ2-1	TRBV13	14	TGTGCCAGCAGCTTTGGACAGGGGTACAATGAGCAGTTCTTC	CASSFGQGYNEQFF
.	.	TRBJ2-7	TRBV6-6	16	TGTGCCAGCAGTTACTTAAAGGGACATAGCAGCTACGAGCAGTACTTC	CASSYLKGHSSYEQYF
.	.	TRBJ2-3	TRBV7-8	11	TGTGCCAGCAGTCCGACAGATACGCAGTATTTT	CASSPTDTQYF
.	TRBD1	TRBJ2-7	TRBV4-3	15	TGCGCCAGCAGCCAAGATACCACAGGGGCTTACGAGCAGTACTTC	CASSQDTTGAYEQYF
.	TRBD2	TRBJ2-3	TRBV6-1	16	TGTGCCAGCAGTGTACTAGCGGGGGCGAAGGCAGATACGCAGTATTTT	CASSVLAGAKADTQYF
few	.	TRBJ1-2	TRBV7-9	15	TGTGCCAGCAGCTTCCGGGATCCTACCCTTAATGGCTACACCTTC	CASSFRDPTLNGYTF
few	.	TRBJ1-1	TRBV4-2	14	TGTGCCAGCAGCCAAGAGGCAGATAACACTGAAGCTTTCTTT	CASSQEADNTEAFF
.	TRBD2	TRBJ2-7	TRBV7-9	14	TGTGCCAGCAGCTTCCGGGACTACTCCTACGAGCAGTACTTC	CASSFRDYSYEQYF
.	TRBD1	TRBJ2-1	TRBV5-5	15	TGTGCCAGCAGCTTTGGGGGAAGGACAGGGAGTGAGCAGTTCTTC	CASSFGGRTGSEQFF
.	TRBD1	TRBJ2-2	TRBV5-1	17	TGCGCCAGCAGCTTGGAAATGGACAGGGTCGATACCGGGGAGCTGTTTTTT	CASSLEMDRVDTGELFF
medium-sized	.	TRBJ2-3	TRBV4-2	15	TGTGCCAGCAGCCAAGATGCGCGGGGAGGAGATACGCAGTATTTT	CASSQDARGGDTQYF
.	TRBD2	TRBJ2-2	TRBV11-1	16	TGTGCCAGCAGCCCGGGACTAGCGGCGAACACCGGGGAGCTGTTTTTT	CASSPGLAANTGELFF